The subject of this entry is one TCR beta chain. As yet, its antigen is unknown. This sample was included in a study of regulatory T cells in long-lasting Graves disease. Broader study findings: A greater number of public clonotypes (roughly 2,800) was shared by persistent patients than by new patients (roughly 930). Preferential use of TRBV28, TRBJ1-2 and TRBJ2-5 was seen in persistent disease. Less diverse TCR repertoires were seen in persistent Graves' patients than in newly diagnosed ones.

This CDR3 is 14 amino acids long. Germline V gene sequence: CDR1 DFQATT, CDR2 SNEGSKA (reference sequence). The V and J ends lost 4 bases and 2 bases respectively, with 14 bases between them. The time point here: persistent/refractory GD, antithyroid drugs over 5 years with positive TRAb. From PBMCs, RNA was extracted and then used to make the TCR library. Researchers made TCR beta libraries by using iRepertoire HTBI primers and running Arm-PCR on CDR3 regions. TCRdb re-called the multiplex PCR reads with MiXCR, one entry per CDR3 protein. In the table there are a few hundred thousand distinct CDR3 sequences, around a quarter of which are singletons.

The specimen was peripheral blood mononuclear cells (PBMCs), collected when the disease was refractory, from a patient treated with antithyroid drugs. This TCR was sampled from a female donor with Graves disease. The rearrangement joins TRBV20-1 to TRBJ1-2, with a tentative D call TRBD1 (5 bases). CDR3 sequence (DNA): TGCAGTGCTATCCCCAGGGTACTGAACTATGGCTACACCTTC. Translating gives CSAIPRVLNYGYTF.